The 25 T cell receptor beta chains given below trace back to one sample, sequenced in a study of regulatory T cells in long-lasting Graves disease. As to time point: persistent/refractory GD, antithyroid drugs over 5 years with positive TRAb. From RNA extracted from PBMCs, the TCR library was made. Researchers made TCR beta libraries by using iRepertoire HTBI primers and running Arm-PCR on CDR3 regions. Via MiXCR, TCRdb re-called the multiplex PCR reads, giving one row per CDR3 protein. The table has 450,000 or so distinct CDR3 sequences, about 20% seen once. The sequenced sample was peripheral blood mononuclear cells (PBMCs), obtained when the disease was refractory, from a patient treated with antithyroid drugs. Receptors were obtained from a female donor with Graves disease.

This clonotype was detected only a few times. The rearrangement links TRBV20-1 to TRBJ1-1, with TRBD1 matching 9 bases. The CDR3 consists of 17 residues. Germline CDR1 and CDR2: DFQATT and SNEGSKA (reference sequence). The trim removed 5 bases at V and 1 base at J, leaving 14 bases unmatched. The DNA of the CDR3 is TGCAGTGCTCAACCTCCATGGGGACAGGGCTCGAACACTGAAGCTTTCTTT. This encodes CSAQPPWGQGSNTEAFF.

This clonotype appeared many times. The CDR3 DNA reads as TGTGCCAGCAACCCTCGAGGGAGGGCCTACAATCAGCCCCAGCATTTT. It translates to CASNPRGRAYNQPQHF. V gene TRBV27 combines with J gene TRBJ1-5; D uncertain. The ends were cut back, 7 bases at V and 3 bases at J, with 19 bases in the middle. Germline loops: CDR1 MNHEY, CDR2 SMNVEV (reference sequence). CDR3 size: 16 residues.

This clonotype occurred many times. This sequence joins TRBV2 and TRBJ2-2, with 9 nucleotides matching TRBD1. CDR1 SNHLY and CDR2 FYNNEI come from the germline V gene. Trimming removed 8 bases from V and 3 bases from J; junction bases left unmatched: 4. CDR3 size: 14 residues. In DNA form, the CDR3 reads TGTGCCAGCGACAGGGGGACAGACACCGGGGAGCTGTTTTTT. It specifies CASDRGTDTGELFF.

The J gene is TRBJ2-2, the V gene TRBV28; D possibly corresponds to TRBD1 (5 bases). This CDR3 is 16 amino acids long. Germline V gives CDR1 MDHEN, CDR2 SYDVKM. Trimming removed 6 bases at V and 5 bases at J, with 19 bases between. The CDR3 is CASSPDSAVGTGELFF. CDR3 coding DNA: TGTGCCAGCAGCCCCGACAGTGCCGTCGGGACCGGGGAGCTGTTTTTT.

This clonotype was observed at least ten times. This chain links TRBV12-3 or TRBV12-4 with TRBJ2-7; D may be TRBD1 (6 bases). With 9 bases removed from V and 6 bases from J, the gap between germline ends came to 18 bases. There are 13 residues in the CDR3. The CDR3: CASNWGRGFEQYF. CDR3 coding DNA: TGTGCCAGTAACTGGGGCAGGGGTTTCGAGCAGTACTTC.

The chain has TRBV25-1 and TRBJ1-2; D might be TRBD1 (6 bases). V was clipped by 6 bases and J by 2 bases, with 13 bases between them. The CDR3 spans 14 residues. Germline values: CDR1 MGHDK, CDR2 SYGVNS. The CDR3: CASSTGSSNYGYTF. The CDR3 DNA reads as TGTGCCAGCAGCACAGGGTCTTCCAACTATGGCTACACCTTC.

This clonotype was found a few times. This chain joins TRBV20-1 and TRBJ2-3; a weak D match, TRBD1 (6 bases). CDR1 is DFQATT and CDR2 is SNEGSKA in the germline V gene (reference sequence). Trimming removed 0 bases from V and 6 bases from J, with 19 bases in between. The CDR3 is 16 amino acids. The CDR3: CSARDRGGDSWDTQYF. For the CDR3, the DNA is TGCAGTGCTAGAGATCGAGGGGGTGACTCGTGGGATACGCAGTATTTT.

The sample holds many counts of this clonotype. The chain combines TRBV5-5 with TRBJ1-6; 10 bases line up with TRBD1. This CDR3 region has 17 residues. Germline lookup yields CDR1 SGHKS and CDR2 YYEKEE (reference sequence). Losses at the gene ends were 3 bases for V and 7 bases for J; bases not matched to a gene: 10. CDR3 region: CASSSGTGVYVNSPLHF. CDR3 sequence (DNA): TGTGCCAGCAGCTCAGGGACAGGGGTATACGTGAATTCACCCCTCCACTTT.

About this clonotype itself: A read error may explain this, as a much larger clone is one base away. Lacking the conserved final phenylalanine or tryptophan, this CDR3 likely reflects a read error. V and J are TRBV5-5 and TRBJ2-5; 9 bases agree with TRBD2. CDR1 is SGHKS and CDR2 is YYEKEE in the germline V gene (reference sequence). There are 17 residues in the CDR3. With 2 bases clipped from V and 4 bases from J, the junction kept 12 bases outside the gene matches. CDR3 amino acids: CASSLALLAGYIETQYL. CDR3 bases: TGTGCCAGCAGCTTAGCGCTTCTAGCGGGATATATAGAGACCCAGTACCTC.

This clonotype was counted many times. V gene TRBV28 combines with J gene TRBJ2-7; D uncertain. CDR3 length equals 14 residues. The V end lost 5 bases, the J end lost 2 bases, and 13 bases lay between the germline ends. Germline values: CDR1 MDHEN, CDR2 SYDVKM. The CDR3: CASSALGSAYEQYF. In DNA, the CDR3 is TGTGCCAGCAGTGCTCTCGGGTCGGCCTACGAGCAGTACTTC.

The table lists this clonotype with many counts. The chain couples TRBV7-9 to TRBJ2-5; 9 bases fit TRBD1. V was clipped by 5 bases and J by 4 bases; unmatched bases: 11. The CDR3 is 16 amino acids. The germline CDR1 and CDR2 sequences are SEHNR and FQNEAQ (reference sequence). The CDR3 DNA sequence: TGTGCCAGCAGCGTATCCGGGACAGGGAGCACAGAGACCCAGTACTTC. Translation: CASSVSGTGSTETQYF.

Remarks on this clonotype: A much larger clonotype is one base distant, so this may be a read error. The chain links TRBV12-3 or TRBV12-4 to TRBJ2-5, with D perhaps matching TRBD1 (6 bases). The CDR3 consists of 13 residues. The CDR3 region has the DNA TGTGCCAGCAGTAATGACAGGCAAGAGACCCCGTACTTC. As protein: CASSNDRQETPYF.

In its sample, this clonotype was seen a few times. The V and J genes are TRBV24-1 and TRBJ2-7, with 11 bases aligning to TRBD2. This CDR3 spans 17 amino acids. Germline trimming cut 5 bases from V and 0 bases from J; bases unmatched to any gene: 8. Germline V CDR1 and CDR2: KGHDR, SFDVKD. This chain's CDR3 is CATSGPGLADSSYEQYF. As DNA, the CDR3 is TGTGCCACCAGTGGGCCGGGACTAGCGGACAGCTCCTACGAGCAGTACTTC.

CDR3 nucleotide sequence: TGCAGTGCTAGAGATCTCCAGAGGGGTTACGAGCAGTACTTC. It specifies CSARDLQRGYEQYF. The chain couples TRBV20-1 to TRBJ2-7; D might be TRBD1 or TRBD2, each matching 5 bases. The germline CDR1 and CDR2 sequences are DFQATT and SNEGSKA (reference sequence). V lost 0 bases and J 4 bases, leaving 13 bases between the germline ends. The CDR3 is made up of 14 amino acids.

J is TRBJ2-3 and V is TRBV12-3 or TRBV12-4; TRBD2 matches 11 bases. This CDR3 is built from 15 residues. Trimming took 4 bases from V and 5 from J; bases not matched to a gene: 5. This CDR3 reads CASSSTSGRGDTQYF. CDR3 nucleotide sequence: TGTGCCAGCAGTTCAACTAGCGGGAGAGGAGATACGCAGTATTTT.

This clonotype has just a few counts. This chain joins TRBV28 and TRBJ1-1; D gene unclear. The V gene's germline CDR1 is MDHEN and CDR2 SYDVKM. V lost 10 bases and J 6 bases, leaving 9 bases between the germline ends. The CDR3 runs to 10 residues. The CDR3 loop is CATFFAEAFF. CDR3 DNA: TGTGCCACCTTTTTCGCTGAAGCTTTCTTT.

The sample holds a few counts of this clonotype. Since a much larger clone is just one base distant, this may be a read error. The chain links TRBV5-4 to TRBJ2-7; 9 bases map to TRBD2. Germline V gives CDR1 SGHNT, CDR2 YYREEE (reference sequence). The CDR3 length is 14 residues. After removal of 5 bases from V and 6 bases from J, the junction contained 9 bases not matched to a gene. The CDR3 DNA is TGTGCCAGCAGACCCGGGACTAGCACTTCCGAGCAGTACTTC. Translation: CASRPGTSTSEQYF.

The chain employs TRBV12-3 or TRBV12-4 and TRBJ1-1; the match to TRBD1 covers 11 bases. This CDR3 has 18 amino acids. V shed 7 bases and J 1 base; nucleotides not matched to a gene: 14. CDR3 loop: CASTLIIGQGASNTEAFF. The CDR3 DNA reads TGTGCCAGCACCCTCATAATCGGACAGGGGGCGTCGAACACTGAAGCTTTCTTT.

This clonotype was observed at least ten times. The chain employs TRBV6-5 and TRBJ2-7; perhaps TRBD1 as D (6 bases). The CDR3 sequence is 15 residues long. Germline loops: CDR1 MNHEY, CDR2 SVGAGI. Between the trimmed V and J ends, which lost 2 bases and 6 bases, there was a span of 17 bases. CDR3 sequence reads: CASSYIGGYFGEQYF. The CDR3 region has the DNA TGTGCCAGCAGTTACATTGGGGGCTATTTCGGCGAGCAGTACTTC.

The chain joins TRBV13 to TRBJ1-1; 10 bases are shared with TRBD1. Germline V lookup: CDR1 PRHDT, CDR2 FYEKMQ (reference sequence). The CDR3 has 17 amino acids. Trimming removed 5 bases from V and 0 bases from J; junction bases left unmatched: 9. In DNA form, the CDR3 reads TGTGCCAGCAGCGTTGAGGCGACAGGGGGCCTGAACACTGAAGCTTTCTTT. Its protein is CASSVEATGGLNTEAFF.

CDR3 region: CASRLRGRSAYNEQFF. The CDR3 bases are TGTGCCAGCAGACTTCGAGGGAGAAGCGCCTACAATGAGCAGTTCTTC. The genes are TRBV12-3 or TRBV12-4 and TRBJ2-1, with D possibly TRBD2 on 5 matching bases. The V gene lost 6 bases and the J gene lost 2 bases, with 17 bases spanning the gap. The CDR3 extends over 16 amino acids.

This clonotype was recorded at least ten times. The gene calls are TRBV7-8 and TRBJ1-6; TRBD1 matches at 8 bases. Losses at the gene ends were 5 bases for V and 8 bases for J; bases not matched to a gene: 8. The CDR3 runs 15 residues. Germline V gene sequence: CDR1 SGHVS, CDR2 FQNEAQ. The CDR3 loop is CASSPWTGSDSPLHF. In DNA, the CDR3 is TGTGCCAGCAGCCCGTGGACAGGGTCAGATTCACCCCTCCACTTT.

In this sample, this clonotype turned up many times. This chain uses TRBV11-2 with TRBJ1-6; D uncertain. The CDR3 spans 16 residues. Per germline, CDR1 SGHAT and CDR2 FQNNGV. Between the trimmed V and J ends, which lost 3 bases and 7 bases, there was a span of 16 bases. The CDR3 sequence: CASSFSGSVKNSPLHF. The CDR3 nucleotides are TGTGCCAGCAGCTTCAGTGGCAGCGTTAAAAATTCACCCCTCCACTTT.

On this clonotype itself: No conserved phenylalanine or tryptophan ends this CDR3, so it is likely a read error. This chain connects TRBV6-2 or TRBV6-3 to TRBJ1-1; TRBD1 might be the D (5 bases). Trimming took off 5 bases at V and 4 bases at J, with 17 bases between the two ends. The CDR3 sequence is 15 residues long. CDR1 is MNHEY and CDR2 is SVGEGT in the germline V gene. The CDR3 region has the DNA TGTGCCAGCAGTGAACTTAGCGCCGGGGCCACTGAAGCTTTCCTT. Protein sequence: CASSELSAGATEAFL.

The DNA for the CDR3 is TGTGCCACCAGCAGAGATTTCGGTGGTGCCCGACTAGGGATAGCCAAAAACATTCAGTACTTC. Encoded protein: CATSRDFGGARLGIAKNIQYF. J is TRBJ2-4 and V is TRBV15; D might be TRBD2 (6 bases). This CDR3 region has 21 residues. Germline assignment: CDR1 LNHNV and CDR2 YYDKDF (reference sequence). V lost 0 bases to trimming and J lost 0 bases, with 24 bases between them.